Here is one T cell receptor (beta chain) with its context. The CDR3 spans 15 residues. CDR1 is MNHEY, CDR2 SVGAGI, per germline. V lost 0 bases to trimming and J lost 1 base, with 9 bases between them. The data originate from a study of T cell responses to AZD1222 COVID-19 vaccine. Sequencing was performed with immunoSEQ multiplex PCR; in TCRdb, only in-frame clones are kept and a portion is missing. The table lists around 110,000 clones, 85% to 95% of them singletons. V and J are TRBV6-5 and TRBJ1-1; D unresolved. The sequence came from an adult in good health. Sequencing used peripheral blood, obtained on day 0 of AZD1222 vaccination. The CDR3 DNA is TGTGCCAGCAGTTACTCGCCATATCCGAACACTGAAGCTTTCTTT. It specifies CASSYSPYPNTEAFF.